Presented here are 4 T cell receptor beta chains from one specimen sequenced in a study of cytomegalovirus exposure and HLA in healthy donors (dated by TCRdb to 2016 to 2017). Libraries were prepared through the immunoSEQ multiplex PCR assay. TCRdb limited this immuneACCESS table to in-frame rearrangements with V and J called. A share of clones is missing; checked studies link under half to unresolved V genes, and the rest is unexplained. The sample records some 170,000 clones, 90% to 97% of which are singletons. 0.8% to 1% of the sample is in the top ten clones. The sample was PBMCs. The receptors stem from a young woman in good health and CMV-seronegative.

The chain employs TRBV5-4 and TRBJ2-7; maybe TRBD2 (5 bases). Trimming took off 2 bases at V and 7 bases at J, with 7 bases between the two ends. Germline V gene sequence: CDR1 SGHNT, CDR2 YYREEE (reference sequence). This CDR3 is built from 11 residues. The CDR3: CASSFSGEQYF. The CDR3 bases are TGTGCCAGCAGCTTTTCGGGGGAGCAGTACTTC.

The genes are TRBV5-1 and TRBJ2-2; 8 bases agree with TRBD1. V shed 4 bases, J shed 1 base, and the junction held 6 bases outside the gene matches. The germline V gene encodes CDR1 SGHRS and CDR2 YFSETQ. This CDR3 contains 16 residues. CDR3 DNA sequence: TGCGCCAGCAGCCAACGGACAGGGAAGAACACCGGGGAGCTGTTTTTT. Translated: CASSQRTGKNTGELFF.

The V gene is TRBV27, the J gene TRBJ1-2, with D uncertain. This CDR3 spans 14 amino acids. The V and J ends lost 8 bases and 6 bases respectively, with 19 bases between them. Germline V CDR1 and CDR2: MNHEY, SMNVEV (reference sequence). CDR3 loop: CASRLSLGGNGYTF. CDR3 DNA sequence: TGTGCCAGCCGACTTTCCCTAGGAGGGAATGGCTACACCTTC.

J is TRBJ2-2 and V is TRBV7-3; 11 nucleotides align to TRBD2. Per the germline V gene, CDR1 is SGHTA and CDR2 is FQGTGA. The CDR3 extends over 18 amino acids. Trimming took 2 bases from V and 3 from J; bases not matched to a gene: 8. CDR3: CASSLGSSGGLDTGELFF. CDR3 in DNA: TGTGCCAGCAGCTTAGGGTCTAGCGGGGGGCTGGACACCGGGGAGCTGTTTTTT.